Here is one TCR beta chain with its context. Recruits, aged about 18 to 95 years, lived in 24 US areas. Participants reported their clinical history, and cohort assignment relied on those reports. The data were obtained in a study of blood T cell repertoires in COVID-19. Study summary: Whether acute or convalescent, the COVID-19 samples came from the United States, Italy and Spain.

There are 13 residues in the CDR3. Germline loops: CDR1 SQVTM, CDR2 ANQGSEA. V was clipped by 4 bases and J by 4 bases, with 13 bases between them. In the original processing: Quantification of nucleated cells was approximated via reference gene primer amplification. The protocol was immunoSEQ multiplex PCR, while the TCRdb copy is restricted to in-frame clones and leaves out a portion. The V and J calls and clone size come from that table; D and trimming were worked out from the DNA. This sample carries approximately 250,000 clones, 70% to 90% of them seen once, and the ten largest clones take 9.1%.

The sample consisted of PBMCs or T cells enriched from blood (not recorded which). The sequence derives from a woman aged 45-59 years with acute COVID-19. The rearrangement uses TRBV29-1 and TRBJ1-1; D gene unclear. CDR3 DNA sequence: TGCAGCGTTGCAAGATACCTAGGCACTGAAGCTTTCTTT. Translated: CSVARYLGTEAFF.